This paragraph reports one TCR beta chain. This receptor's antigen is unknown. No base qualities exist here, and no much larger clone lies one base off it. This entry belongs to a study of blood T cell repertoires in COVID-19 (TCRdb year 2020). Regarding the study in general: The collaborator samples originated in the United States, Italy and Spain and spanned the acute and convalescent phases of COVID-19. The prospective study material was composed of cDNA or gDNA derived from T cells, B-cell-depleted T cells, or PBMCs. The dataset comprised deeply sampled blood TCRbeta repertoires from subjects exposed to, actively infected with, or recovered from COVID-19. The repertoires were released in a freely available public database meant as a resource for research on the immune response to SARS-CoV-2. Samples were obtained from the ongoing ImmuneRACE study (first 160 participants) and from about 1,300 subjects provided by 6 global collaborators. The sample metadata nearly always contained a de-identified subject ID, COVID-19 status, age in years and sex. Where available, HLA class I and class II types were taken from metadata supplied by the sample provider and were not determined by assay-based typing.

Results and caveats for the whole study, not just this receptor: The quantity of clinical and demographic metadata differed by source and by participant and was supplied without curation.

TCRbeta CDR3 regions were amplified from genomic DNA using the immunoSEQ Assay, a bias-controlled multiplex PCR. Per the source publication's procedure: Nucleated cell counts per sample were estimated from amplification of reference gene primers within the assay. Sequence reads were collapsed and filtered to measure the absolute abundance of every unique TCRbeta CDR3 rearrangement. For each sample, productive Simpson clonality was calculated as the square root of Simpson's diversity index across productive rearrangements. TCRdb stores this immuneACCESS table with in-frame sequences only. Part of the clones is absent; in the studies checked, under half of the shortfall reflects unresolved V genes, and no reason is known for the rest. That table gives V, J and clone size, and the DNA gave D and trimming. For this sample the table gives under 35,000 clones, of which more than 75% were detected only once. 5% to 6.5% of the sample comes from the top ten.

The junction shows trimming of 2 bases on V and 8 bases on J, plus 15 bases between the germline ends. CDR1 and CDR2, per the germline V gene (reference sequence), are MNHEY and SMNVEV. Including the terminal cysteine and phenylalanine, the CDR3 comprises 14 residues. The retained sequence is limited to the CDR3, 42 bases, with the frame set at the first base. The collaborating institutions used their own protocols to collect whole blood in K2EDTA tubes. For TCRbeta analysis, collaborator samples were shipped as frozen whole blood, as isolated PBMCs, or as DNA extracted from either sample type. This sequence uses TRBV27 and TRBJ1-2, and perhaps TRBD1 as D gene, on 6 matching bases. The sequence was obtained from a human donor in a cohort sampled during active COVID-19. The specimen sequenced was peripheral blood. The nucleotide sequence reads as follows: TGTGCCAGCAGTTTAGCCCCACAGGGACGAGGCTACACCTTC. It translates to CASSLAPQGRGYTF.